The source of this T cell receptor (beta chain) is a study of T cell changes during pregnancy in multiple sclerosis. Measured with immunoSEQ multiplex PCR; TCRdb has only the in-frame clones, and not every one. The sample lists about 92,000 clones; 80% to 95% were seen once. Trimming took off 5 bases at V and 3 bases at J, with 14 bases between the two ends. The CDR3 loop spans 15 amino acids. Germline CDR1 LNHNV, CDR2 YYDKDF (reference sequence). Sample: peripheral blood, taken in the first trimester of pregnancy. This TCR was recovered from a female donor with multiple sclerosis, enrolled in a pregnancy study. This sequence joins TRBV15 and TRBJ1-5; D may be TRBD1 (6 bases). CDR3 bases: TGTGCCACCAGCGGAACCAGGGGCGTCAATCAGCCCCAGCATTTT. This gives the protein CATSGTRGVNQPQHF. Combining the CDR3 with reference TRBV15 and TRBJ1-5 gives the whole variable domain DAMVIQNPRYQVTQFGKPVTLSCSQTLNHNVMYWYQQKSSQAPKLLFHYYDKDFNNEADTPDNFQSRRPNTSFCFLDIRSPGLGDTAMYLCATSGTRGVNQPQHFGDGTRLSIL.